This T cell receptor (beta chain) was captured in a study of shared clonotypes between healthy human individuals. The germline V and J ends were trimmed by 2 bases and 0 bases, with 7 bases remaining between them. The CDR3 is 14 residues long. Germline V gene data show CDR1 as MGHRA and CDR2 as YSYEKL. CD45RO-negative, CCR7-selected cells formed the naive CD8 fraction, which excluded terminally differentiated effector memory CD45RA+ cells. Deep-level running was used for the assay. Clones were read by immunoSEQ multiplex PCR, and TCRdb kept only the in-frame ones, dropping some. This table has just over 2,000,000 clones, over 85% appearing once. In regard to this clone: Its antigen is currently unknown.

General study findings and limits: Deeper or shallower sequencing was expected to change how clonotypes are shared among donors.

Sequenced input: naive CD8+ T cells sorted from blood. V and J are TRBV4-1 and TRBJ1-2, with D unclear. This sequence originates from a man younger than 35 in good health. Here the CDR3 DNA reads TGCGCCAGCAGCCAATTACAAGCTAACTATGGCTACACCTTC. This sequence encodes CASSQLQANYGYTF.